This T cell receptor (beta chain) is from a study of T cell responses to AZD1222 COVID-19 vaccine. Broader study findings: Repertoires in all cases were sampled only once the peak T cell response had passed. Unmutated variant regions are reportedly targeted by nearly half of spike-specific TCRs.

Method: immunoSEQ multiplex PCR; TCRdb's copy keeps in-frame clones and lacks some. Among under 150,000 clones listed, over 90% were seen once. Concerning this clone: The antigen is unknown.

V lost 0 bases, J lost 4 bases, and 5 bases lay in between. Germline V gene sequence: CDR1 WNHNN, CDR2 SYGVQD (reference sequence). The CDR3 contains 13 residues. J is TRBJ2-3 and V is TRBV10-1; D remains unclear. The sequence was collected from an adult in good health. The sample consisted of peripheral blood, taken on day 0 of AZD1222 vaccination. The CDR3 spells CASSESGPDTQYF. DNA for the CDR3: TGCGCCAGCAGTGAGTCTGGCCCAGATACGCAGTATTTT.